A selection of T cell receptor beta chains follows, all from one sample in a study. TCRdb redid the calling of the RT-PCR reads with MiXCR, one entry per CDR3 protein. The sample contains hundreds of thousands of distinct CDR3 sequences, approximately 14% of which appear only once. What was sequenced was memory CD4+ T cells from blood. The receptors derive from a female donor in good health, serving as a healthy control. CDR3s include the opening cysteine and the closing phenylalanine or tryptophan. The D gene is left open where the match is weak. Size values are once, few and many counts, or a class for expanded clones, and some rows have none.

j_call v_call d_call clone_size cdr3_nt cdr3_aa
TRBJ1-4 TRBV7-8 - few TGTGCCAGCAGCCGGACAGATTATAATGAAAAACTGTTTTTT CASSRTDYNEKLFF
TRBJ2-5 TRBV24-1 - few TGTGCCACCAGTGTGAGGGGAGGGACCCAGTACTTC CATSVRGGTQYF
TRBJ2-1 TRBV11-3 TRBD2 - TGTGCCAGCAGCTTAGAGGGACTAGCGGGAGGGAATGAGCAGTTCTTC CASSLEGLAGGNEQFF
TRBJ2-3 TRBV9 - many TGTGCCAGCAGCGTAGTGGGGAATTCGGATACGCAGTATTTT CASSVVGNSDTQYF
TRBJ2-1 TRBV15 TRBD2 few TGTGCCACCAGCAGTCCCTTGGGACTAGCGGGCGCCAATGAGCAGTTCTTC CATSSPLGLAGANEQFF
TRBJ2-2 TRBV7-2 TRBD2 - TGTGCCAGCAGCTCAGCACTAGCGGGAACCGGGGAGCTGTTTTTT CASSSALAGTGELFF
TRBJ2-1 TRBV4-3 TRBD2 many TGCGCCAGCAGCCAAGGAAGCGCCGGTCTAGCGGGAGAAGAGCAGTTCTTC CASSQGSAGLAGEEQFF
TRBJ2-2 TRBV12-3/TRBV12-4 TRBD1 many TGTGCCAGCCTCCCGGGACAGGGGATTTCCGGGGAGCTGTTTTTT CASLPGQGISGELFF
TRBJ2-2 TRBV7-3 - few TGTGCCAGCAGGTCCCCAGCGGGACAGAACACCGGGGAGCTGTTTTTT CASRSPAGQNTGELFF
TRBJ2-7 TRBV29-1 - many TGCAGCGTAGCCCGTACAGGGTTCAACTACGAGCAGTACTTC CSVARTGFNYEQYF
TRBJ1-2 TRBV20-1 - few TGCATCGCAGGGGTAGCTAACTATGGCTACACCTTC CIAGVANYGYTF
TRBJ1-2 TRBV6-5 - few TGTGCCAGCCGGGGCGATGAAACCTATGGCTACACCTTC CASRGDETYGYTF
TRBJ2-2 TRBV2 - many TGTGCCAGCACCCAAGGGGGGCGGAACACCGGGGAGCTGTTTTTT CASTQGGRNTGELFF
TRBJ2-1 TRBV7-8 - few TGTGCCAGCAGTTACCGGGGAGGTTACAATGAGCAGTTCTTC CASSYRGGYNEQFF
TRBJ1-4 TRBV7-9 - - TGTGCCAGCAGCTTAGAGGATGGGGAAAAACTGTTTTTT CASSLEDGEKLFF
TRBJ2-4 TRBV5-6 TRBD2 few TGTGCCAGCAGTTTAGCGGGACCGACGCAGTTCATTCAGTACTTC CASSLAGPTQFIQYF